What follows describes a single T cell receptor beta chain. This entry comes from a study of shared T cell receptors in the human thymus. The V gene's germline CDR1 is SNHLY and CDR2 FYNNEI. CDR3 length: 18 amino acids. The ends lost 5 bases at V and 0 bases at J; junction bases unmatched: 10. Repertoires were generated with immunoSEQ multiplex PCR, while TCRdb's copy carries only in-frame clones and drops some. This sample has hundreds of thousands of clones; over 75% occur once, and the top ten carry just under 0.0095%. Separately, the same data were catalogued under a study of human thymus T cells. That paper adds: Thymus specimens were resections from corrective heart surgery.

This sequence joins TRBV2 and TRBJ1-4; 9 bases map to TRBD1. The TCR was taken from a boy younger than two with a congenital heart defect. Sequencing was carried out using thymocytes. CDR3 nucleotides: TGTGCCAGCAGTAGGGACAGGGCAAGGGGAACAACTAATGAAAAACTGTTTTTT. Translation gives CASSRDRARGTTNEKLFF.